This T cell receptor (beta chain) was retrieved from a study of vaccination effects on CD4 cells after COVID-19. Study information: Sequencing followed a ViraFEST assay step that expanded antigen-specific CD4+ T cells with viral peptide pools.

Isolation of CD4+ T cells took place after about 10 days of culture. Two-dose vaccination with either BNT162b2 or mRNA-1273 was given to the participants. All vaccine recipients tested negative for nucleocapsid antibodies and had never contracted SARS-CoV-2 infection. Both day 3 and day 7 saw half the medium replaced with IL-2 medium. Study-wide results and caveats: Only a single clone (1 of 255 vaccine-induced clones in healthy vaccinees) cross-reacted with common cold coronaviruses.

Worth noting for this clone: Its antigen is as yet unknown.

The CDR3 sequence is 15 residues long. Per germline, CDR1 SGHRS and CDR2 YFSETQ. Trimming left V 3 bases short and J 2 bases short, with 14 bases between. Some clones are missing from TCRdb's copy, which holds only in-frame ones; the method was immunoSEQ multiplex PCR. The sample has about 47,000 clones, 60% to 75% seen once; the top ten hold over 6.5%. Sequenced material: CD4+ T cells from PBMCs cultured without peptide, taken after COVID-19 vaccination. The chain employs TRBV5-1 and TRBJ1-2; D is undetermined. This clonotype was sampled from a human donor who received a COVID-19 vaccine. CDR3 amino acids: CASSYSGRSNYGYTF. The CDR3 DNA is TGCGCCAGCAGCTACTCAGGCAGGAGCAACTATGGCTACACCTTC.